Listed below are T cell receptor beta chains from one sample, sequenced in a study of OX40 agonist ivuxolimab in advanced cancers. Profiled with immunoSEQ multiplex PCR; TCRdb holds only in-frame clones, not every one. Here the sample spans some 37,000 clones, approximately 82% being singletons. The starting material was CD4+ or CD8+ T cells sorted from blood, obtained in a trial of the OX40 agonist ivuxolimab. The receptor source for this set is an adult with an advanced solid tumor such as melanoma, head and neck, liver or kidney cancer. CDR3s include the opening cysteine and the closing phenylalanine or tryptophan. Fields, in order: D gene, J gene, V gene, clone size, CDR3 protein, CDR3 DNA. The D gene is left open where the match is weak. The listing skips clone size in some rows; elsewhere it reads once, few, many or a size class.

d_gene: TRBD1; j_gene: TRBJ1-1; v_gene: TRBV6-1; abundance: NA; CDR3aa: CASSPPPGGTEAFF; CDR3nt: TGTGCCAGCAGTCCTCCCCCAGGGGGCACTGAAGCTTTCTTT
d_gene: NA; j_gene: TRBJ1-4; v_gene: TRBV19; abundance: NA; CDR3aa: CASSHTGATNEKLFF; CDR3nt: TGTGCCAGTAGTCATACAGGTGCAACTAATGAAAAACTGTTTTTT
d_gene: NA; j_gene: TRBJ2-1; v_gene: TRBV28; abundance: NA; CDR3aa: CASTLGAFNNEQFF; CDR3nt: TGTGCCAGCACCCTAGGCGCTTTTAACAATGAGCAGTTCTTC
d_gene: TRBD2; j_gene: TRBJ2-3; v_gene: TRBV18; abundance: NA; CDR3aa: CASSYGTSRRTDTQYF; CDR3nt: TGTGCCAGCTCGTACGGGACTAGCAGACGCACAGATACGCAGTATTTT
d_gene: TRBD2; j_gene: TRBJ2-7; v_gene: TRBV19; abundance: NA; CDR3aa: CASQVAGYEQYF; CDR3nt: TGTGCCAGTCAGGTAGCGGGTTACGAGCAGTACTTC
d_gene: NA; j_gene: TRBJ2-7; v_gene: TRBV27; abundance: NA; CDR3aa: CASSLSTGAGEQYF; CDR3nt: TGTGCCAGCAGTTTATCGACAGGTGCGGGCGAGCAGTACTTC
d_gene: NA; j_gene: TRBJ1-1; v_gene: TRBV6-5; abundance: NA; CDR3aa: CASARPSAREAFF; CDR3nt: TGTGCCAGCGCGAGACCCTCGGCTCGTGAAGCTTTCTTT
d_gene: TRBD1; j_gene: TRBJ1-4; v_gene: TRBV11-2; abundance: NA; CDR3aa: CASRSTDRGGEKLFF; CDR3nt: TGTGCCAGCAGATCGACCGACAGGGGAGGAGAAAAACTGTTTTTT
d_gene: TRBD2; j_gene: TRBJ2-5; v_gene: TRBV7-7; abundance: NA; CDR3aa: CASSLGLAGGETQYF; CDR3nt: TGTGCTAGCAGCTTAGGGCTAGCGGGGGGAGAGACCCAGTACTTC
d_gene: NA; j_gene: TRBJ1-1; v_gene: TRBV6-5; abundance: NA; CDR3aa: CASSYQGSTEAFF; CDR3nt: TGTGCCAGCAGTTACCAGGGGAGCACTGAAGCTTTCTTT
d_gene: TRBD2; j_gene: TRBJ2-1; v_gene: TRBV5-1; abundance: NA; CDR3aa: CASSWGLAGGPINEQFF; CDR3nt: TGCGCCAGCAGCTGGGGACTAGCGGGGGGGCCAATAAATGAGCAGTTCTTC
d_gene: NA; j_gene: TRBJ1-6; v_gene: TRBV29-1; abundance: few; CDR3aa: CSVAPSNNSPLHF; CDR3nt: TGCAGCGTTGCCCCGTCGAATAATTCACCCCTCCACTTT
d_gene: NA; j_gene: TRBJ2-1; v_gene: TRBV7-7; abundance: NA; CDR3aa: CASSLRKDSSYNEQFF; CDR3nt: TGTGCTAGCAGCTTACGGAAGGACAGCTCCTACAATGAGCAGTTCTTC
d_gene: NA; j_gene: TRBJ2-1; v_gene: TRBV19; abundance: NA; CDR3aa: CASSNGPQASYNEQFF; CDR3nt: TGTGCCAGTAGTAACGGACCTCAGGCATCCTACAATGAGCAGTTCTTC
d_gene: NA; j_gene: TRBJ2-1; v_gene: TRBV7-3; abundance: NA; CDR3aa: CASSSGSHNEQFF; CDR3nt: TGTGCCAGCAGCTCCGGCAGCCACAATGAGCAGTTCTTC
d_gene: NA; j_gene: TRBJ2-1; v_gene: TRBV25-1; abundance: NA; CDR3aa: CASSDPTVAGDREQFF; CDR3nt: TGTGCCAGCAGTGACCCGACGGTCGCGGGTGATCGGGAGCAGTTCTTC
d_gene: TRBD2; j_gene: TRBJ2-7; v_gene: TRBV6-1; abundance: NA; CDR3aa: CASSVSLAGGPDEQYF; CDR3nt: TGTGCCAGCAGTGTTTCCTTAGCGGGAGGGCCCGACGAGCAGTACTTC
d_gene: NA; j_gene: TRBJ2-7; v_gene: TRBV18; abundance: NA; CDR3aa: CASSPGRDEQYF; CDR3nt: TGTGCCAGCTCACCCGGGAGAGACGAGCAGTACTTC
d_gene: NA; j_gene: TRBJ1-1; v_gene: TRBV30; abundance: NA; CDR3aa: CAWRRVDRWNTEAFF; CDR3nt: TGTGCCTGGAGGAGGGTTGACAGGTGGAACACTGAAGCTTTCTTT
d_gene: NA; j_gene: TRBJ1-1; v_gene: TRBV19; abundance: few; CDR3aa: CASSTDSSNTEAFF; CDR3nt: TGTGCCAGTAGTACGGACAGCTCGAACACTGAAGCTTTCTTT
d_gene: NA; j_gene: TRBJ1-4; v_gene: TRBV6-1; abundance: NA; CDR3aa: CASSGIRGDEKLFF; CDR3nt: TGTGCCAGCAGTGGAATAAGGGGGGATGAAAAACTGTTTTTT
d_gene: NA; j_gene: TRBJ1-1; v_gene: TRBV6-5; abundance: NA; CDR3aa: CASGPGGRITEAFF; CDR3nt: TGTGCCAGCGGCCCCGGGGGAAGGATCACTGAAGCTTTCTTT